A selection of T cell receptor beta chains follows, all from one sample in a study of cytomegalovirus exposure and HLA in healthy donors. Clones were sequenced by immunoSEQ multiplex PCR, and TCRdb holds only the in-frame ones, with some missing. The sample lists 130,000 or so clones, around 59% seen once, with approximately 1.7% in the top ten. Sequenced input: PBMCs. Receptor source: a male donor in good health and CMV-seronegative. CDR3s include the opening cysteine and the closing phenylalanine or tryptophan. Fields, in order: J gene, V gene, D gene, clone size, CDR3 DNA, CDR3 protein. A D gene is named only where the DNA matches it firmly. Some rows have no size entry. The others give once, few or many, or a class for an expanded clone.

>TRBJ1-2|TRBV18|.|.
TGTGCCAGCTCACCCTCGATGCCGCAAGAGGATTATGGCTACACCTTC
CASSPSMPQEDYGYTF
>TRBJ2-1|TRBV7-8|TRBD2|.
TGTGCCAGCAGCTTAGGGGGGACTACCGACAATGAGCAGTTCTTC
CASSLGGTTDNEQFF
>TRBJ1-5|TRBV7-6|.|.
TGTGCCAGCAGCTTGCTATCAGGGCGCAATCAGCCCCAGCATTTT
CASSLLSGRNQPQHF
>TRBJ1-4|TRBV6-1|.|.
TGTGCCAGCAGTGAAGTACCGGGAACAACTAATGAAAAACTGTTTTTT
CASSEVPGTTNEKLFF
>TRBJ2-3|TRBV4-1|.|few
TGCGCCAGCAGCCAATACACAGATACGCAGTATTTT
CASSQYTDTQYF
>TRBJ1-2|TRBV5-4|.|.
TGTGCCAGCAGCGCGATCGGGACAAGCTATGGCTACACCTTC
CASSAIGTSYGYTF
>TRBJ1-5|TRBV2|.|.
TGTGCCAGCAGTGACCGAACAGGGAGAAATCAGCCCCAGCATTTT
CASSDRTGRNQPQHF
>TRBJ2-7|TRBV19|TRBD1|.
TGTGCCAGTAGCCTAAGGGACAGTCCCTACGAGCAGTACTTC
CASSLRDSPYEQYF
>TRBJ2-4|TRBV30|.|.
TGTGCCTGGAGTCGGCCATCAAGGGGCAAAAACATTCAGTACTTC
CAWSRPSRGKNIQYF
>TRBJ2-7|TRBV2|.|.
TGTGCCAGCAGTGGGTTCTGGCGCGCAGGGTTCTCCTACGAGCAGTACTTC
CASSGFWRAGFSYEQYF
>TRBJ1-1|TRBV6-1|.|.
TGTGCCAGCAGTGTACAGGAACAGAACACTGAAGCTTTCTTT
CASSVQEQNTEAFF
>TRBJ2-7|TRBV7-8|.|.
TGTGCCAGCAGCTTAGTCCCAGGCTACGAGCAGTACTTC
CASSLVPGYEQYF
>TRBJ2-5|TRBV7-6|.|few
TGTGCCAGCAGCTTAGCGGAGGAGACCCAGTACTTC
CASSLAEETQYF
>TRBJ2-1|TRBV30|TRBD1|.
TGTGCCTGGGGGGACAGTCGAGGGTTCTTC
CAWGDSRGFF
>TRBJ1-1|TRBV28|TRBD1|.
TGTGCCAGCATTGCCAGGGGGCTTGCTGAAGCTTTCTTT
CASIARGLAEAFF
>TRBJ1-1|TRBV9|TRBD1|.
TGTGCCAGCAGCTTGACAGGGGTGGGAACTGAAGCTTTCTTT
CASSLTGVGTEAFF
>TRBJ1-2|TRBV14|.|.
TGTGCCAGCAGCCACCTAGCAGCCCCTAGAGCCTGGGGCTACACCTTC
CASSHLAAPRAWGYTF
>TRBJ1-1|TRBV6-5|.|.
TGTGCCAGCAATAAACCGGGTTCCATGAACACTGAAGCTTTCTTT
CASNKPGSMNTEAFF
>TRBJ2-1|TRBV5-1|.|.
TGCGCCAGCAGCGTGACTAGTAACCCTTACAATGAGCAGTTCTTC
CASSVTSNPYNEQFF
>TRBJ1-1|TRBV6-1|.|.
TGTGCCAGCGGGCGGGTTCCGGGGACTGAAGCTTTCTTT
CASGRVPGTEAFF
>TRBJ1-1|TRBV5-1|.|.
TGCGCCAGCAGCTTGTTTGGGCAAACGGCGAACACTGAAGCTTTCTTT
CASSLFGQTANTEAFF
>TRBJ1-2|TRBV5-1|.|few
TGCGCCAGCAGCTTGGGAGGGGGTGACGTCGGTGGCTACACCTTC
CASSLGGGDVGGYTF
>TRBJ2-6|TRBV28|.|.
TGTGCCAGCAACGCGGGCTGGTTTGGGGCCAACGTCCTGACTTTC
CASNAGWFGANVLTF
>TRBJ1-1|TRBV18|.|few
TGTGCCAGCTCCCTGGGGGAGGCGGCTTTCTTT
CASSLGEAAFF
>TRBJ1-5|TRBV6-1|TRBD1|few
TGTGCCAGCAACAGGGGGTTGGGTCAGCCCCAGCATTTT
CASNRGLGQPQHF
>TRBJ1-2|TRBV19|TRBD1|.
TGTGCCAGTAGAGGGGACAGGACGACTCCTAACTATGGCTACACCTTC
CASRGDRTTPNYGYTF
>TRBJ2-5|TRBV11-1|TRBD2|few
TGTGCCAGCAGCTTAAGCTCCCGGGAGCGGGAAGGAGACTTC
CASSLSSREREGDF
>TRBJ2-2|TRBV10-3|TRBD1|.
TGTGCCATCCGAGAGAAGGGGGCGACCACCGGGGAGCTGTTTTTT
CAIREKGATTGELFF
>TRBJ2-7|TRBV19|TRBD1|few
TGTGCCAGTAGTATCCAGGGGGCGGACGAGCAGTACTTC
CASSIQGADEQYF
>TRBJ2-3|TRBV5-4|.|.
TGTGCCAGCAGCCTGGCGGGGTTCACAGATACGCAGTATTTT
CASSLAGFTDTQYF
>TRBJ1-1|TRBV4-3|TRBD1|.
TGCGCCAGCAGCCAATATGGCCCCCGGACAGGGACCATGAACACTGAAGCTTTCTTT
CASSQYGPRTGTMNTEAFF
>TRBJ2-5|TRBV10-3|.|.
TGTGCCATCAGTGAGACCAGAGAGACCCAGTACTTC
CAISETRETQYF
>TRBJ1-5|TRBV6-1|.|.
TGTGCCAGCAGTGAAGGAAGGCCAGGGATTCAGCCCCAGCATTTT
CASSEGRPGIQPQHF
>TRBJ2-1|TRBV7-9|TRBD2|medium-sized
TGTGCCAGCAGCTTAGCTAAGCGCGGGGGGGGTGAGGAGCAGTTCTTC
CASSLAKRGGGEEQFF
>TRBJ1-2|TRBV6-5|.|once
TGTGCCAGCAGTTTTCTGGGAGGGAAAGGCTACACCTTC
CASSFLGGKGYTF
>TRBJ2-1|TRBV27|.|.
TGTGCCAGCAGTCCGTTAGACTCCTACAATGAGCAGTTCTTC
CASSPLDSYNEQFF
>TRBJ1-5|TRBV5-1|.|few
TGCGCCAGCAGCCCCATAATATTCACAGCTTATAGCAATCAGCCCCAGCATTTT
CASSPIIFTAYSNQPQHF
>TRBJ1-1|TRBV5-7|.|few
TGTGCCAGCAGCTTATACAGAGAGAACACTGAAGCTTTCTTT
CASSLYRENTEAFF
>TRBJ2-7|TRBV27|.|few
TGTGCCAGCAGGAGTCAGGGAAGAGTTAGCTTC
CASRSQGRVSF
>TRBJ2-1|TRBV6-1|TRBD2|.
TGTGCCAGCAGCCTAGCGGGGGATCACAATGAGCAGTTCTTC
CASSLAGDHNEQFF
>TRBJ2-3|TRBV7-3|.|once
TGTGCCAGCAGCTCCCCTAGCACAGATACGCAGTATTTT
CASSSPSTDTQYF
>TRBJ1-2|TRBV7-2|.|few
TGTGCCAGCAGCTTAGGGACAGCGATTAACTATGGCTACACCTTC
CASSLGTAINYGYTF
>TRBJ1-1|TRBV7-8|TRBD1|.
TGTGCCAGCAGCCCCCCCCCGCCGGGACAGGGGCACACTGAAGCTTTCTTT
CASSPPPPGQGHTEAFF
>TRBJ1-5|TRBV30|.|.
TGTGCCTGGAGTGTACGGTATCAGCCCCAGCATTTT
CAWSVRYQPQHF
>TRBJ2-7|TRBV5-6|.|.
TGTGCCAGCACCCAGGGGCCCTCTCCTTACTACGAGCAGTACTTC
CASTQGPSPYYEQYF
>TRBJ1-1|TRBV2|.|few
TGTGCCAGCAGTGATGTGGCAGTGAACACTGAAGCTTTCTTT
CASSDVAVNTEAFF
>TRBJ1-5|TRBV19|.|.
TGTGCCAGTAGTTTAACGACAGGAAATTCTCAGCCCCAGCATTTT
CASSLTTGNSQPQHF
>TRBJ2-1|TRBV27|TRBD2|few
TGTGCCAGCAGTTTCAGCGGGGGCTCCTACAATGAGCAGTTCTTC
CASSFSGGSYNEQFF
>TRBJ2-1|TRBV19|TRBD2|.
TGTGCCAGTCGTTTTAGCGGGACCAGTTACAATGAGCAGTTCTTC
CASRFSGTSYNEQFF
>TRBJ1-2|TRBV2|TRBD1|.
TGTGCCAGCAGGGCGCAGACAGGGTGGCGTGGCTACACCTTC
CASRAQTGWRGYTF
>TRBJ1-5|TRBV6-6|.|.
TGTGCCAGCACCCAAGGGCGGGGAGAGGGTCAGCCCCAGCATTTT
CASTQGRGEGQPQHF
>TRBJ2-5|TRBV9|TRBD1|.
TGTGCCAGCAGCGCGAGACAGGGGGGAGAGACCCAGTACTTC
CASSARQGGETQYF
>TRBJ2-7|TRBV7-9|.|.
TGTGCCAGCACTGAGGGGGGGGGAAGCTACGAGCAGTACTTC
CASTEGGGSYEQYF
>TRBJ2-6|TRBV6-1|.|few
TGTGCCAGCAGTGTCCCGCCCCCCCTTGGGCAGTCTGGGGCCAACGTCCTGACTTTC
CASSVPPPLGQSGANVLTF
>TRBJ2-7|TRBV19|TRBD1|once
TGTGCCAGTCTAGAGGACAGGGGGATCTCCTACGAGCAGTACTTC
CASLEDRGISYEQYF
>TRBJ2-1|TRBV28|TRBD2|.
TGTGCCAGCTCTTTCCGCGGGGGATACAATGAGCAGTTCTTC
CASSFRGGYNEQFF
>TRBJ1-1|TRBV5-4|TRBD1|.
TGTGCCAGCAGCCCTACCGACAGGGGGACTGAAGCTTTCTTT
CASSPTDRGTEAFF